The 20 T cell receptor beta chains reported below all come from one sample, sequenced in a study of T cell responses to AZD1222 COVID-19 vaccine. Data came from immunoSEQ multiplex PCR; TCRdb stores just in-frame clones and leaves some out. The table has roughly 110,000 clones, approximately 90% seen once. The material was peripheral blood, obtained 28 days after the second AZD1222 dose. These TCRs come from an adult who received the AZD1222 COVID-19 vaccine.

J is TRBJ2-1 and V is TRBV7-6, with 15 nucleotides matching TRBD2. The V and J ends lost 5 bases and 10 bases, in that order; junction bases with no gene match: 12. The CDR3 extends over 17 amino acids. Germline V gene sequence: CDR1 SGHVS, CDR2 FNYEAQ. The CDR3 loop is CASSPRTPGLAGGEQFF. CDR3 DNA sequence: TGTGCCAGCAGCCCCCGGACTCCGGGACTAGCGGGAGGAGAGCAGTTCTTC.

This chain links TRBV27 with TRBJ1-3; the D is unclear. Germline assignment: CDR1 MNHEY and CDR2 SMNVEV (reference sequence). This CDR3 is 14 amino acids long. V was trimmed by 8 bases and J by 4 bases, leaving 15 bases between them. CDR3 loop: CASYPVEGGNTIYF. The CDR3 DNA reads as TGTGCCAGCTATCCCGTGGAGGGAGGAAACACCATATATTTT.

This chain uses TRBV18 with TRBJ2-7; the D call may be TRBD1 or TRBD2 (7 bases each). This CDR3 has 14 residues. Trimming left V 3 bases short and J 3 bases short, with 12 bases between. Germline V lookup: CDR1 KGHSH, CDR2 LQKENI. The CDR3 DNA follows: TGTGCCAGCTCACCCAGGGGGGAGGGCTACGAGCAGTACTTC. Translating gives CASSPRGEGYEQYF. Full variable domain (rest looked up from reference TRBV18 and TRBJ2-7): NAGVMQNPRHLVRRRGQEARLRCSPMKGHSHVYWYRQLPEEGLKFMVYLQKENIIDESGMPKERFSAEFPKEGPSILRIQQVVRGDSAAYFCASSPRGEGYEQYFGPGTRLTVT.

The chain joins TRBV6-5 to TRBJ2-5, with 10 bases identical to TRBD2. CDR1 and CDR2 from the germline V gene are MNHEY and SVGAGI. V shed 8 bases and J 10 bases; nucleotides not matched to a gene: 10. The CDR3 totals 13 residues. This CDR3 is CASLGASGSNQYF. CDR3 nucleotides: TGTGCCAGCCTTGGGGCTAGCGGGAGTAACCAGTACTTC.

The chain employs TRBV11-1 and TRBJ2-7; perhaps TRBD1 as D (6 bases). Trimming removed 2 bases from V and 0 bases from J, with 11 bases in between. The CDR3 covers 15 residues. The germline V gene has CDR1 SGHAT and CDR2 FQDESV (reference sequence). CDR3 region: CASSLLQGISYEQYF. The CDR3 nucleotides are TGTGCCAGCAGCTTACTACAGGGAATCTCCTACGAGCAGTACTTC. The variable domain in full, completed from reference TRBV11-1 and TRBJ2-7, reads EAEVAQSPRYKITEKSQAVAFWCDPISGHATLYWYRQILGQGPELLVQFQDESVVDDSQLPKDRFSAERLKGVDSTLKIQPAELGDSAMYLCASSLLQGISYEQYFGPGTRLTVT.

The chain is built from TRBV5-5 and TRBJ2-7; D is possibly TRBD1 (6 bases). V lost 2 bases and J lost 3, with 12 bases in between. This CDR3 contains 14 residues. CDR1 and CDR2 from the germline V gene are SGHKS and YYEKEE (reference sequence). The CDR3 reads CASSFVQGSYEQYF. The CDR3 bases are TGTGCCAGCAGCTTTGTGCAGGGGAGCTACGAGCAGTACTTC.

The V gene is TRBV3-1 (or the pseudogene TRBV3-2), the J gene TRBJ2-7; 11 bases match TRBD2. The CDR3 has 15 amino acids. The J segment lost 3 bases and the V segment lost 5 bases, leaving 6 bases of the junction unmatched. Germline CDR1 LGHDT, CDR2 YNNKEL (reference sequence). CDR3 DNA sequence: TGTGCCAGCAGCTCATTGACTAGCGGGATCTACGAGCAGTACTTC. Protein sequence: CASSSLTSGIYEQYF.

This chain uses TRBV6-4 with TRBJ1-2, with a tentative D call TRBD1 (6 bases). The germline V gene has CDR1 MRHNA and CDR2 SNTAGT. V was trimmed by 5 bases and J by 8 bases, leaving 15 bases between them. The CDR3 contains 13 residues. CDR3 region: CASSPQGEGGYTF. The CDR3 DNA reads TGTGCCAGCAGTCCACAGGGAGAGGGAGGCTACACCTTC.

The J gene is TRBJ2-5, the V gene TRBV28, with 12 bases matching TRBD1. The germline V gene has CDR1 MDHEN and CDR2 SYDVKM. After removal of 6 bases from V and 6 bases from J, the junction contained 11 bases not matched to a gene. The CDR3 loop spans 16 amino acids. Here the CDR3 reads CASSAVGDRGRKTQYF. DNA for the CDR3: TGTGCCAGCAGCGCAGTCGGGGACAGGGGGCGGAAGACCCAGTACTTC.

V gene TRBV11-2 combines with J gene TRBJ2-6; D not certain. The CDR3 contains 14 residues. Trimming cost V 3 bases and J 0 bases, with 3 bases left between them. CDR1 SGHAT and CDR2 FQNNGV come from the germline V gene. CDR3 protein: CASSFYSGANVLTF. The CDR3 nucleotides read TGTGCCAGCAGCTTCTACTCTGGGGCCAACGTCCTGACTTTC.

V and J are TRBV7-2 and TRBJ2-7; TRBD1 matches 10 bases. Germline CDR1 is SGHTA and CDR2 is FQGNSA. CDR3 size: 15 residues. V lost 2 bases to trimming and J lost 4 bases; unmatched junction nucleotides: 5. The DNA of the CDR3 is TGTGCCAGCAGCTTATCGGGACAGGGGATGTACGAGCAGTACTTC. Amino acids: CASSLSGQGMYEQYF.

The chain couples TRBV7-9 to TRBJ1-5; D remains ambiguous. Trimming cost V 4 bases and J 6 bases, with 19 bases left between them. CDR1 is SEHNR and CDR2 is FQNEAQ in the germline V gene (reference sequence). This CDR3 comprises 16 residues. The CDR3 spells CASSWVMEGRSQPQHF. For the CDR3, the DNA is TGTGCCAGCAGCTGGGTCATGGAGGGTAGATCTCAGCCCCAGCATTTT.

The chain is built from TRBV27 and TRBJ2-1; tentatively, D is TRBD1 (6 bases). Germline loops: CDR1 MNHEY, CDR2 SMNVEV (reference sequence). CDR3 size: 14 residues. V gave up 0 bases and J gave up 9 bases, with 12 bases separating them. CDR3 region: CASSLSAYRVEQFF. For the CDR3, the DNA is TGTGCCAGCAGTTTATCGGCTTACAGGGTTGAGCAGTTCTTC.

The gene calls are TRBV30 and TRBJ1-3; no firm D call. V dropped 0 bases and J dropped 0 bases, with 6 bases sitting between them. Germline V CDR1 and CDR2: GTSNPN, SVGIG (reference sequence). The CDR3 contains 14 residues. CDR3 loop: CAWSVVFSGNTIYF. Here the CDR3 DNA reads TGTGCCTGGAGTGTAGTATTCTCTGGAAACACCATATATTTT.

The rearrangement links TRBV7-2 to TRBJ2-5, with D perhaps TRBD2 (5 bases). Germline CDR1 is SGHTA and CDR2 is FQGNSA. There are 13 residues in the CDR3. Trimming took off 3 bases at V and 10 bases at J, with 15 bases between the two ends. The CDR3 loop reads CASSFRAGGDQYF. The CDR3 DNA is TGTGCCAGCAGCTTCCGGGCCGGAGGAGACCAGTACTTC.

V gene TRBV5-6 combines with J gene TRBJ1-5, with a weak D call TRBD1 (5 bases). Trimming cost V 0 bases and J 8 bases, with 9 bases left between them. CDR1 and CDR2 (germline): SGHDT, YYEEEE. CDR3 length: 13 residues. CDR3 in DNA: TGTGCCAGCAGCTTGGCAGGGCGGGAGCCCCAGCATTTT. Translated, it gives CASSLAGREPQHF. The full variable domain, its missing parts supplied by reference TRBV5-6 and TRBJ1-5, is DAGVTQSPTHLIKTRGQQVTLRCSPKSGHDTVSWYQQALGQGPQFIFQYYEEEERQRGNFPDRFSGHQFPNYSSELNVNALLLGDSALYLCASSLAGREPQHFGDGTRLSIL.

This chain connects TRBV5-5 to TRBJ2-5; 14 positions agree with TRBD2. Germline CDR1 is SGHKS and CDR2 is YYEKEE (reference sequence). The CDR3 totals 16 residues. Trimming took 4 bases from V and 5 from J; bases not matched to a gene: 7. The CDR3 coding sequence is TGTGCCAGCAGCCAGACTAGCGGGAGGGGTTTGGAGACCCAGTACTTC. It yields the protein CASSQTSGRGLETQYF.

In regard to this clone: Other nucleotide sequences from this sample produce the same CDR3. The V call is TRBV12-5, the J call TRBJ1-2; D possibly corresponds to TRBD1 (6 bases). Germline CDR1 is LGHNT and CDR2 is FRNRAP. V dropped 6 bases and J dropped 4 bases, with 12 bases sitting between them. The CDR3 spans 13 residues. The CDR3 reads CASGSTGSYGYTF. DNA of the CDR3: TGTGCTAGTGGCTCCACAGGGAGCTATGGCTACACCTTC. The whole variable domain, filled in from reference TRBV12-5 and TRBJ1-2, reads DARVTQTPRHKVTEMGQEVTMRCQPILGHNTVFWYRQTMMQGLELLAYFRNRAPLDDSGMPKDRFSAEMPDATLATLKIQPSEPRDSAVYFCASGSTGSYGYTFGSGTRLTVV.

The genes are TRBV21-1 and TRBJ2-7; the table calls TRBD2, which could not be checked here. TRBV21-1 is a known pseudogene. This CDR3 has 14 amino acids. The CDR3 here is CASSKSSFPYEQYF. The CDR3 nucleotides read TGTGCCAGCAGCAAATCTAGCTTCCCCTACGAGCAGTACTTC.

This sequence joins TRBV19 and TRBJ1-5; D perhaps matches TRBD1 (6 bases). Trimming cost V 5 bases and J 0 bases, with 11 bases left between them. Germline V CDR1 and CDR2: LNHDA, SQIVND (reference sequence). The CDR3 is 15 residues long. The CDR3 nucleotides are TGTGCCAGTAGTCAGGGGCCCTATAGCAATCAGCCCCAGCATTTT. It encodes CASSQGPYSNQPQHF.